Listed here are 9 T cell receptor beta chains from one sample, sequenced in a study of vaccination effects on CD4 cells after COVID-19 (dated 2022 in TCRdb). Libraries were made using the immunoSEQ multiplex PCR assay. The immuneACCESS repertoire file appears here via TCRdb, limited to in-frame rearrangements. These files lack a portion of the clones; in checked studies, under half of the deficit traces to unresolved V genes, and the cause of the others is not known. The sample data list 55,000 to 70,000 clones, and roughly 80% of these were observed just once. The ten largest make up more than 2% of the sample. Antigen specificity for these receptors is unknown. In the ViraFEST assay, PBMC were stimulated with viral peptide pools, and antigen-specific CD4+ T cell clonotypes were then identified by expansion using TCR sequencing. After around eleven days of culture, CD4+ T cells were isolated with the EasySep CD4+ T cell isolation kit.

The source material was CD4+ T cells from PBMCs cultured with HCoV-229E spike peptides, sampled before COVID-19 vaccination. The cell subset or site label on this specimen signifies: HCoV-229E spike overlapping peptide pool stimulation. The receptors stem from a human donor who received a COVID-19 vaccine.

This clone was detected once. The chain uses TRBV5-6 and TRBJ1-2; D gene uncertain. There are 13 residues in the CDR3. Germline CDR1 is SGHDT and CDR2 is YYEEEE. V was clipped by 0 bases and J by 2 bases, with 5 bases between them. CDR3 in amino acids: CASSLARNYGYTF. DNA for the CDR3: TGTGCCAGCAGCTTGGCGCGGAACTATGGCTACACCTTC.

This clone was seen a few times. The rearrangement joins TRBV2 to TRBJ1-5; D gene unclear. The V and J ends lost 7 bases and 4 bases respectively, with 11 bases between them. Germline CDR1 is SNHLY and CDR2 is FYNNEI. There are 13 residues in the CDR3. The CDR3 reads CASTKDLNQPQHF. The DNA of the CDR3 is TGTGCCAGCACGAAGGACCTAAATCAGCCCCAGCATTTT.

Only one count was recorded for this clone. V and J are TRBV6-5 and TRBJ2-1; 10 bases match TRBD2. Trimming at V came to 2 bases and at J to 4 bases, leaving 2 bases not matched to a gene. From germline, CDR1 is MNHEY and CDR2 SVGAGI. CDR3 length: 15 amino acids. The CDR3 reads CASSYRAGGYNEQFF. The CDR3 bases are TGTGCCAGCAGTTACCGAGCGGGGGGGTACAATGAGCAGTTCTTC.

The table lists this clone with a count of one. Other nucleotide sequences from this sample produce the same CDR3. The gene calls are TRBV2 and TRBJ2-5, with 8 positions matching TRBD2. J gave up 5 bases and V 2 bases, and 7 bases lay outside the gene matches. The V gene's germline CDR1 is SNHLY and CDR2 FYNNEI. This CDR3 has 15 residues. The CDR3 reads CASSESRGGQETQYF. The CDR3 DNA is TGTGCCAGCAGTGAATCCCGGGGGGGCCAGGAGACCCAGTACTTC.

This chain connects TRBV10-3 to TRBJ1-2; 10 bases line up with TRBD1. The CDR3 contains 13 residues. V lost 3 bases, J lost 7 bases, and 2 bases stayed unmatched. CDR1 and CDR2 from the germline V gene are ENHRY and SYGVKD. In DNA form, the CDR3 reads TGTGCCATCAGTGAAAGGACAGGGGGTGGCTACACCTTC. It encodes CAISERTGGGYTF.

This clone was observed a handful of times. This rearrangement joins TRBV6-6 to TRBJ2-2; D is perhaps TRBD1 (5 bases). The germline gives CDR1 MNHNY, CDR2 SVGAGI (reference sequence). Trimming took 2 bases from V and 3 from J, leaving 7 bases between them. This CDR3 has 14 residues. In DNA, the CDR3 is TGTGCCAGCAGTTACAGGGGATACACCGGGGAGCTGTTTTTT. Protein product: CASSYRGYTGELFF.

This clone has more than one count but fewer than ten. This chain connects TRBV5-1 to TRBJ2-1; D perhaps matches TRBD1 (5 bases). The CDR3 runs 15 residues. With 4 bases removed from V and 0 bases from J, the gap between germline ends came to 11 bases. The germline V gene encodes CDR1 SGHRS and CDR2 YFSETQ. DNA for the CDR3: TGCGCCAGCAGCAGAGACAGAAGCTCCTACAATGAGCAGTTCTTC. Translating it yields CASSRDRSSYNEQFF.

CDR3 protein: CASSPSQGQATQYF. The CDR3 nucleotides are TGTGCCAGCAGTCCAAGTCAGGGTCAGGCGACCCAGTACTTC. The gene calls are TRBV28 and TRBJ2-5; D is perhaps TRBD1 (5 bases). V lost 5 bases and J lost 7, with 17 bases in between. Germline values: CDR1 MDHEN, CDR2 SYDVKM. The CDR3 length is 14 residues.

This chain connects TRBV7-2 to TRBJ2-1; D possibly uses TRBD1 or TRBD2 (6 bases each). Trimming removed 5 bases at V and 4 bases at J, with 15 bases between. This CDR3 is 15 amino acids long. CDR1 and CDR2 from the germline V gene are SGHTA and FQGNSA. CDR3 sequence reads: CASSTDSGTYNEQFF. CDR3 nucleotides: TGTGCCAGCAGCACGGACAGTGGGACTTACAATGAGCAGTTCTTC.